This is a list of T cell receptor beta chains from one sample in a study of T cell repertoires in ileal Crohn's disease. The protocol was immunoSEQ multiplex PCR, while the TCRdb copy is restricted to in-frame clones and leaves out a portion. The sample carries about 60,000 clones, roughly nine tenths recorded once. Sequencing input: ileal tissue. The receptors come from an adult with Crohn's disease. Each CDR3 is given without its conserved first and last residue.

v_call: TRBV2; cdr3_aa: ASSETGTENTEAF
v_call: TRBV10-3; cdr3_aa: AISDFDSGYT
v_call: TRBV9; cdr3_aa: ASSVATGGGYTEAF
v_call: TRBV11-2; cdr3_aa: ASSGLGSSYEQY
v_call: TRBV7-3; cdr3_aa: ASSLSGTSGFDEQF
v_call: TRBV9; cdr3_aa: ASSVVPSSYNEQF
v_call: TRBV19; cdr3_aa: ASSIARTPYEQY
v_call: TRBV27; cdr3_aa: ASSLSRNTEAF
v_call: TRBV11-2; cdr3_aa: ASSNRRGSPLH
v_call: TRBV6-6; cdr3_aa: ASSYSLTVHYGYT
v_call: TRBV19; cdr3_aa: ASSPLAGVGNEQF
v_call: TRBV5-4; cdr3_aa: ASSPPRGWDTEAF
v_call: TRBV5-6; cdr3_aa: ASSHDRYNEQF
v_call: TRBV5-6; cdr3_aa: ASSSIIRQGRISGNTIY
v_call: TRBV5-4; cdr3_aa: ASSAWDRVRGYT
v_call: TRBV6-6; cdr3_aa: ASLGASSGANVLT
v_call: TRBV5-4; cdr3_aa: ASSLAGREVPIEQY
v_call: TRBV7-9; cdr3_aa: ASSLARGEKLF
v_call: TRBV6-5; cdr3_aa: ASKGVFGRTGELF
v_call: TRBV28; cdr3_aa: ASSILGQGPGYT
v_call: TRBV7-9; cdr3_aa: ASMAQETQY
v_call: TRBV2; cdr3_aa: ASSEAKISGTAQH
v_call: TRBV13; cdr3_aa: ASSSGDSQTYNEQF
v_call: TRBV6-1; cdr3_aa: ASSLGGGLNYGYT
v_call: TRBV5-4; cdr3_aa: ASSRSGLPIAYEQY
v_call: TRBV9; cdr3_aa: ASSVGAVQETQY
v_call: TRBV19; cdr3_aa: ASSNMRGGNTIY
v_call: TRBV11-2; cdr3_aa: ASSLVSYYTEAF
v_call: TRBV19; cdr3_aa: ASSGDRGGNQPQH
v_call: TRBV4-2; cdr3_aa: ASSQETENNEQF
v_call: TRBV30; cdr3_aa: ALGTGGITGELF
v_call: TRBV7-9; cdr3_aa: ASSPTPADGNTIY
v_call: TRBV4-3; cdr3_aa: ASSQEVSGIGYEQY
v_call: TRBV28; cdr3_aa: ASNRELGPQH
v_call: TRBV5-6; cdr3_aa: ASSLAGGNSPLH
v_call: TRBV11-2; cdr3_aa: ASSFRGSGELF
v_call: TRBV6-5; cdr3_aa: ASTQGGAATGYT
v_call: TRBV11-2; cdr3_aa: ASSLDWTDTDTQY
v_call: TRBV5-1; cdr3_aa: ASSLSGDHTDTQY
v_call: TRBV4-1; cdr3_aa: ASSQASEAF
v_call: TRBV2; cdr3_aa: ASRITGNTEAF
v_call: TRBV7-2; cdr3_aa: ASSLWPSNEKLF
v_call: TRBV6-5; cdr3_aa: ASSYIRGGYT
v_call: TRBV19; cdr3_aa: ASSRTGGKDEQY
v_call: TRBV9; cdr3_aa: ASSIPTDYGYT
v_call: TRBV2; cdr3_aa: ASSAYRGVFNEQF
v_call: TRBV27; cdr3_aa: ASSLDRPSSYEQY
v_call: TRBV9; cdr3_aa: ASQGVSYNEQF
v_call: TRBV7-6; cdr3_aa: ASSLAGEDRTYGYT
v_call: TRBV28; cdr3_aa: ASSGERTSGAKNTGELF
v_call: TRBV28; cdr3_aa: ASSLLPGSSGFYEQY
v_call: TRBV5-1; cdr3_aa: ASSLAGEGYGYT
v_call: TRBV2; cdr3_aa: ASMEGMNTEAF
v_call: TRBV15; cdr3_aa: ATSRRTGGVQETQY
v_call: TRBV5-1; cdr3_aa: ASSGTVNTGELF
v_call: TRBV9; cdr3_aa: ASSLDTQETQY
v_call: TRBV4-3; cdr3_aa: ASSRGTSGSTGETQY
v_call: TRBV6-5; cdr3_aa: ASSYSGDGYT
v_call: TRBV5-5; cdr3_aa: ASSLAENSPLH